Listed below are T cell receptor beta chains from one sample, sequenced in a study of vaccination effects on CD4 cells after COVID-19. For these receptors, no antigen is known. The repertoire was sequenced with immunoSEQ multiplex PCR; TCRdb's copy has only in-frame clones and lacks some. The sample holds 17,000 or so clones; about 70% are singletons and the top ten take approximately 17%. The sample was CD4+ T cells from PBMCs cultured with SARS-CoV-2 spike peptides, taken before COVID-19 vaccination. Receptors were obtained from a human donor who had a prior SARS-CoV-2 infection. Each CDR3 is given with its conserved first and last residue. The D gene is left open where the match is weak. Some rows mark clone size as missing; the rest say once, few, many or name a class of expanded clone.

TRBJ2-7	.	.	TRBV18	TGTGCCAGCTCACCACTGGGGCTGTCAGGCGAGCAGTACTTC	CASSPLGLSGEQYF
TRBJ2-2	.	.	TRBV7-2	TGTGCCAGCAGCTTACAGCCCAGGGATAACACCGGGGAGCTGTTTTTT	CASSLQPRDNTGELFF
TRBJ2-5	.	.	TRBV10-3	TGTGCCATCAGGCCCCCGGGGGATCAAGAGACCCAGTACTTC	CAIRPPGDQETQYF
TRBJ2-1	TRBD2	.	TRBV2	TGTGCCAGCGAGGTAATAGCGGGAGCCTACAATGAGCAGTTCTTC	CASEVIAGAYNEQFF
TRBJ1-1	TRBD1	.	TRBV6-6	TGTGCCAGCAGTTATAAAGGGGGCCCTGGCACTGAAGCTTTCTTT	CASSYKGGPGTEAFF
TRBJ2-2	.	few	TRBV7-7	TGTGCTAGCAGCCCCTACAGGGTGAACACCGGGGAGCTGTTTTTT	CASSPYRVNTGELFF
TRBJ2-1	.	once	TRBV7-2	TGTGCCAGCAACTGGGGGGGGGCGCGTGAGCAGTTCTTC	CASNWGGAREQFF
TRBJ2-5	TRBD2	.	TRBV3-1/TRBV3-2	TGTGCCAGCAGCCCGACTAGCGCACAAGAGACCCAGTACTTC	CASSPTSAQETQYF
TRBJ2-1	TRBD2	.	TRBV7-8	TGTGCCAGCAGCCAAAACGCGGTAGCGGGAGCCAGCTCCTACAATGAGCAGTTCTTC	CASSQNAVAGASSYNEQFF
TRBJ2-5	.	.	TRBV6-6	TGTGCCAGCAGTTCTTGGGAGACCCAGTACTTC	CASSSWETQYF
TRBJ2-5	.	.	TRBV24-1	TGTGCCACCGCGACACCGGGACCGGGGGCCCAGTACTTC	CATATPGPGAQYF
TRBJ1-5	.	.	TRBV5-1	TGCGCCAGCAGCTTGGGTGACCAAAATGGACAGCCCCAGCATTTT	CASSLGDQNGQPQHF
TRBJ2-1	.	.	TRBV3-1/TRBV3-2	TGTGCCAGCAGCCAAGGAGTCGGGGCCTCGGGTGAGCAGTTCTTC	CASSQGVGASGEQFF
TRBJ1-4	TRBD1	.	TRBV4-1	TGCGCCAGCAGCCATTGGGCCGGGACAGATAATGAAAAACTGTTTTTT	CASSHWAGTDNEKLFF
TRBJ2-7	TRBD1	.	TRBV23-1	TGCGCCAGCAGTCAACGCAGGGGGTCGGTTGAACGCGAGCAGTACTTC	CASSQRRGSVEREQYF
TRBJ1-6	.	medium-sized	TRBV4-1	TGCGCCAGCAGCCAAGTTTTGGACGTTGATAATTCACCCCTCCACTTT	CASSQVLDVDNSPLHF
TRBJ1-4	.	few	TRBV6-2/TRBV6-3	TGTGCCAGCAGTTCAGGACGTCTTGCAACTAATGAAAAACTGTTTTTT	CASSSGRLATNEKLFF
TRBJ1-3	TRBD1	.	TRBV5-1	TGCGCCAGCAGCTCAGGGACAGCTGGAAACACCATATATTTT	CASSSGTAGNTIYF
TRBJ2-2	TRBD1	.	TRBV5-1	TGCGCCAGCAGCTTGCCAGGGGGCGACACCGGGGAGCTGTTTTTT	CASSLPGGDTGELFF
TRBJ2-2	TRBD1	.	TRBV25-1	TGTGCCAGCAGTGAATCAGGGGGCGACACCGGGGAGCTGTTTTTT	CASSESGGDTGELFF
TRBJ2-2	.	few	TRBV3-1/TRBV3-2	TGTGCCAGCAGCCTCAAATACGGGGGCGACACCGGGGAGCTGTTTTTT	CASSLKYGGDTGELFF
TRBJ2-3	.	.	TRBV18	TGTGCCAGCTCACCCCACACAGATACGCAGTATTTT	CASSPHTDTQYF
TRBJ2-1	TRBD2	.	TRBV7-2	TGTGCCAGCAGCTTAATGGTAGCGGGGGGGATCAGAGGTACAGAGCAGTTCTTC	CASSLMVAGGIRGTEQFF
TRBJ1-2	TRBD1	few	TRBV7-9	TGTGCCAGCAGCCGAACGGACAGGGGAGGGGGCTACACCTTC	CASSRTDRGGGYTF
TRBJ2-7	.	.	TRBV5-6	TGTGCCAGCAGCCACGGGACCGTGATCTACGAGCAGTACTTC	CASSHGTVIYEQYF
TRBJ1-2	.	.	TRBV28	TGTGCCAGCAGTTTTACGGGGGCATGGGATGGCTACACCTTC	CASSFTGAWDGYTF
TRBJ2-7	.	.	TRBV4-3	TGCGCCAGCAGCCGAACCTTAGGGAGCTACGAGCAGTACTTC	CASSRTLGSYEQYF
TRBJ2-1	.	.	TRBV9	TGTGCCAGCAGCGTATCGTCAGGTTCCTACAATGAGCAGTTCTTC	CASSVSSGSYNEQFF
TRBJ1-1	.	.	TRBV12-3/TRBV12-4	TGTGCCAGCAGTCCAATCTACACTGAAGCTTTCTTT	CASSPIYTEAFF
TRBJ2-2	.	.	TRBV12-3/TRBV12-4	TGTGCCAGCAGTTTATCAGGGAGAGGGGAGCTGTTTTTT	CASSLSGRGELFF
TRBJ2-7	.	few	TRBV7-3	TGTGCCAGCAGCTTATACGGGACGCCAAACTACGAGCAGTACTTC	CASSLYGTPNYEQYF